This TCR beta chain was sequenced in a study of T cell repertoires in cytomegalovirus infection (dated by TCRdb to the late 2010s). For the wider study: The peptide stimulations were aimed at well-studied HLA-B-restricted epitopes as well as recently identified HLA-C-restricted CMV epitopes, whose presentation resists viral immunomodulation. Donor HLA type was relevant to the analysis, as public TCR beta signatures indicated carriage of CMV infection together with the matching HLA type.

The treatment or condition tag for this specimen amounts to: in vitro stimulation with specific CMV peptide epitopes to enrich CMV-specific T cells. TCRdb names Illumina HiSeq 1500 as the instrument used. TCRdb took the public reads, trimmed them with fastp at Q25, ran MiXCR for clone calling and kept in-frame beta chains. Here each entry gathers all rows of one CDR3 protein and keeps the most common genes and DNA. The sample table shows 370,000 or so distinct CDR3 sequences, and 34% are seen once. The ten largest clonotypes hold about 13% of the sample. About this clonotype: There is no known antigen for this receptor. Per-base quality was not reported, and no clone a single base away is much larger than it.

The CDR3 runs 14 amino acids, cysteine and phenylalanine included. Just the 42-base CDR3 DNA is kept, in frame starting at base 1. Relative to germline, V is 5 bases shorter and J is 2 bases shorter, with 9 bases between their ends. Sequences SGHAT (CDR1) and FQNNGV (CDR2) are obtained from the germline V gene. Broader findings and caveats from the paper: In the ex vivo response, HLA-C-restricted CMV-specific TCR beta clonotypes were dominant, and in two of eight donors the single most frequent clonotype came from this HLA-C-restricted group. In both this cohort and an independent roughly 360-donor cohort, the cumulative frequency of public TCR beta family members distinguished carriers of CMV infection plus the relevant HLA type.

This clonotype was obtained from a human donor in good health (CMV status not recorded). Some clones in this sample may be carry-over from other donors' samples. The specimen comprised cultured PBMCs, sampled from culture after CMV antigen stimulation. The chain links TRBV11-2 with TRBJ1-4, with the D gene not confidently named. The DNA sequence follows: TGTGCCAGCAGCCCCCGTCCGACTAATGAAAAACTGTTTTTT. It specifies CASSPRPTNEKLFF.